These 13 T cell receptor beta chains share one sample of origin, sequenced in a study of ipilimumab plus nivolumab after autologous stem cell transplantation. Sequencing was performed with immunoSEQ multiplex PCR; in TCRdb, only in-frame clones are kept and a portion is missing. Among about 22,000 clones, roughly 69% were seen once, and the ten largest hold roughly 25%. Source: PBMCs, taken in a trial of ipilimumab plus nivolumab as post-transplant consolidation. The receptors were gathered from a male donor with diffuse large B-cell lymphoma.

This chain's CDR3 is CASSKSLGGSSYEQYF. CDR3 nucleotide sequence: TGTGCCAGCAGCAAATCCCTGGGCGGGAGCTCCTACGAGCAGTACTTC. The rearrangement uses TRBV21-1 and TRBJ2-5; the table assigns TRBD2, which was not confirmed against the DNA. Judging by the DNA end, TRBJ2-7 fits better; the J call may be wrong. TRBV21-1 is a pseudogene segment. CDR3 length equals 16 residues.

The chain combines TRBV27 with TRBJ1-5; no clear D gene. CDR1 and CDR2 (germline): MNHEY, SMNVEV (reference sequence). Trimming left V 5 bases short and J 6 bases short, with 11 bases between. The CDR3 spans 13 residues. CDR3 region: CASSRAFTQPQHF. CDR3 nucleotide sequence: TGTGCCAGCAGTCGGGCCTTCACTCAGCCCCAGCATTTT.

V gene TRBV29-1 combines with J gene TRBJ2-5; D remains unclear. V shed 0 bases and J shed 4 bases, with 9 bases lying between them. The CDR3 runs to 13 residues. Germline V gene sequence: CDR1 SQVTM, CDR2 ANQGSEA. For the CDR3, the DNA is TGCAGCGTTGAAGACAGAAGGTCAGAGACCCAGTACTTC. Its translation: CSVEDRRSETQYF.

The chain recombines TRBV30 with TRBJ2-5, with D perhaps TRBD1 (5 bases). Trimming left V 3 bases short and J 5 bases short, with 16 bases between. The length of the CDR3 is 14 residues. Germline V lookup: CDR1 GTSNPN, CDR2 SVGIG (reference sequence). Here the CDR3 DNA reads TGTGCCTGGAGCGACGCCAGGGTGAGGGAGACCCAGTACTTC. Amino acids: CAWSDARVRETQYF.

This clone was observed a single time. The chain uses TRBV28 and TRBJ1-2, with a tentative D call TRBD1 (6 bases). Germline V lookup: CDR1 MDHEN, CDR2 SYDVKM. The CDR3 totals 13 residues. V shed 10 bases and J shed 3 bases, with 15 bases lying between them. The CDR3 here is CAILRGGDYGYTF. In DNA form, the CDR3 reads TGTGCCATCCTGAGGGGGGGAGACTATGGCTACACCTTC.

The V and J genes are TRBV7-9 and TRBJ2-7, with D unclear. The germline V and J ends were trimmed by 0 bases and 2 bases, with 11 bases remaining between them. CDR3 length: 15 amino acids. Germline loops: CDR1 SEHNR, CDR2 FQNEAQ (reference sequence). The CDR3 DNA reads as TGTGCCAGCAGCTTAGCGAGGAGCCCCACCTACGAGCAGTACTTC. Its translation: CASSLARSPTYEQYF.

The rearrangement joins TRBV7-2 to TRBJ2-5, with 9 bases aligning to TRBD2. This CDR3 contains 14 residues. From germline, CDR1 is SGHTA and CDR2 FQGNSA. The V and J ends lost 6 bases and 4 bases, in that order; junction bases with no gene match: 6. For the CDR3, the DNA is TGTGCCAGCAGACCAGGACTAGCGACAGAGACCCAGTACTTC. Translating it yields CASRPGLATETQYF. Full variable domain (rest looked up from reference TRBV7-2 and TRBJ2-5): GAGVSQSPSNKVTEKGKDVELRCDPISGHTALYWYRQSLGQGLEFLIYFQGNSAPDKSGLPSDRFSAERTGGSVSTLTIQRTQQEDSAVYLCASRPGLATETQYFGPGTRLLVL.

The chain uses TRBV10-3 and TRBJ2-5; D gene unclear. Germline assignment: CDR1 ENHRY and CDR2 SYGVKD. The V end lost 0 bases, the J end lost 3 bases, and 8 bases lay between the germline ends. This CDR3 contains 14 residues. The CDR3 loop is CAISESSEKETQYF. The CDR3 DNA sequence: TGTGCCATCAGTGAGTCGTCCGAAAAAGAGACCCAGTACTTC.

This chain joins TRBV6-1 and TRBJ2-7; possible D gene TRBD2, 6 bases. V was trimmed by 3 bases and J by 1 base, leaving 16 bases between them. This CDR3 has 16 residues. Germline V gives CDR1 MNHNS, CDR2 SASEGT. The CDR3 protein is CASSDPQGLASYEQYF. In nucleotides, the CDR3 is TGTGCCAGCAGTGATCCGCAGGGACTGGCATCCTACGAGCAGTACTTC.

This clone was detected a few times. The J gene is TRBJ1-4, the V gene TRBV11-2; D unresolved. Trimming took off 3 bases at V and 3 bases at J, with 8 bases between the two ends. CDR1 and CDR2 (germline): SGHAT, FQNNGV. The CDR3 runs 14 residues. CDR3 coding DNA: TGTGCCAGCAGCTTGGGGAATTCTAATGAAAAACTGTTTTTT. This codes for CASSLGNSNEKLFF.

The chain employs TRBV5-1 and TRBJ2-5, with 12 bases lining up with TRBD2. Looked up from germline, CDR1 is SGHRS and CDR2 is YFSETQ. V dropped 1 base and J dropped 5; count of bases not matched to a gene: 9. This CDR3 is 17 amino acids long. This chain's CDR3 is CASSLRLAGAPGETQYF. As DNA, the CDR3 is TGCGCCAGCAGCTTGCGACTAGCGGGAGCTCCTGGGGAGACCCAGTACTTC.

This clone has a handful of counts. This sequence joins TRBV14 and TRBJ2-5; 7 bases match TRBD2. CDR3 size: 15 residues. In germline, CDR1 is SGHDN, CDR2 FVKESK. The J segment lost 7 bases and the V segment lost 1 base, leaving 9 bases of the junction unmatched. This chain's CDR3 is CASSQVAGSPGTQYF. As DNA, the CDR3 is TGTGCCAGCAGCCAAGTAGCGGGTAGTCCTGGGACCCAGTACTTC.

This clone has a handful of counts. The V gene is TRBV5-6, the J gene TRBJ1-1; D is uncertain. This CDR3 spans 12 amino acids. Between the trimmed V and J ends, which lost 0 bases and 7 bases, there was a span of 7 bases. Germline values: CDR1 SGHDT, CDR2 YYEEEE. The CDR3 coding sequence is TGTGCCAGCAGCTTGGATGCAGGTGAAGCTTTCTTT. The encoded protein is CASSLDAGEAFF.